This TCR beta chain was sequenced for a study of blood T cell repertoires in COVID-19. Study-wide background: Samples of COVID-19 (acute and convalescent) were obtained from the United States, Italy and Spain. PBMCs, B-cell-depleted T cells, or T cells provided the cDNA or gDNA that made up the material.

In the original workflow: Amplification from reference gene primers served as the basis for estimated nucleated cell counts. Produced via immunoSEQ multiplex PCR; TCRdb's table is partial and in-frame only. V and J calls and clone size follow that table, whereas D and trimming were derived from the DNA. The repertoire has about 240,000 clones, about 80% of them found once; the top ten carry approximately 9.4%. Germline values: CDR1 MDHEN, CDR2 SYDVKM. Trimming left V 6 bases short and J 1 base short, with 11 bases between. CDR3 size: 14 residues. This sequence was found in a woman aged 80 or over with acute or convalescent COVID-19. This chain links TRBV28 with TRBJ2-3; D is unclear. The sample consisted of peripheral blood. CDR3 protein: CASSPPFGTDTQYF. In nucleotides, the CDR3 is TGTGCCAGCAGCCCCCCTTTTGGCACAGATACGCAGTATTTT.